The TCR beta chain under discussion was sequenced for a study of T cell responses to AZD1222 COVID-19 vaccine. Whole-study results and caveats: Reportedly, nearly half of unique spike TCRs recognized epitopes outside B.1.351/B.1.1.7 mutations.

Per the germline V gene, CDR1 is SGHKS and CDR2 is YYEKEE (reference sequence). V was clipped by 2 bases and J by 2 bases, with 5 bases between them. CDR3 length: 13 amino acids. Assay: immunoSEQ multiplex PCR; the TCRdb copy retains only in-frame clones and omits some. The table has 80,000 to 95,000 clones, just over 90% seen once; the top ten hold around 5.8%. Remarks on this clone: Its antigen is unidentified.

V is TRBV5-5 and J is TRBJ1-5; unclear D gene. The sequence was collected from an adult who received the AZD1222 COVID-19 vaccine. The sequences come from peripheral blood, collected 28 days after the second AZD1222 dose. The CDR3 coding sequence is TGTGCCAGCAGCTTCACAGGCAATCAGCCCCAGCATTTT. Translated, it gives CASSFTGNQPQHF.